These 18 T cell receptor beta chains share one sample of origin, sequenced in a study of blood T cells in healthy people across ages. The authors ran a second PCR of about 7 to 12 cycles using a sample-barcoded 5' primer and a J-beta primer mix. In TCRdb, the 5' RACE reads were re-called with MiXCR into one record per CDR3 protein. The sample shows about 1.8 million distinct CDR3 sequences, about 49% of them seen only once. The source material was blood. The receptor source for this set is a middle-aged woman in good health.

This clonotype was recorded a few times. The chain has TRBV28 and TRBJ2-1; D is unclear. The CDR3 has 12 amino acids. Trimming took off 2 bases at V and 9 bases at J, with 8 bases between the two ends. Germline assignment: CDR1 MDHEN and CDR2 SYDVKM. DNA of the CDR3: TGTGCCAGCAGTTTAGGGATCAGTGAGCAGTTCTTC. Encoded protein: CASSLGISEQFF. Using reference TRBV28 and TRBJ2-1 for the parts outside the CDR3, the full variable domain is DVKVTQSSRYLVKRTGEKVFLECVQDMDHENMFWYRQDPGLGLRLIYFSYDVKMKEKGDIPEGYSVSREKKERFSLILESASTNQTSMYLCASSLGISEQFFGPGTRLTVL.

This sequence joins TRBV7-2 and TRBJ2-1; tentative D call: TRBD1 (5 bases). Gene TRBJ2-7 matches the end of the DNA better, so the J call may be wrong. This CDR3 comprises 13 residues. CDR1 and CDR2 (germline): SGHTA, FQGNSA. CDR3 in DNA: TGTGCCAGCAACATCCTTCAGGGATATGAGCAGTACTTC. It encodes CASNILQGYEQYF.

The chain recombines TRBV20-1 with TRBJ1-2; weak D call: TRBD1 (5 bases). The CDR3 extends over 17 amino acids. Trimming pared 3 bases from V and 0 bases from J, leaving 20 bases between. In germline, CDR1 is DFQATT, CDR2 SNEGSKA (reference sequence). The CDR3 sequence is CSARAGTYGRANYGYTF. CDR3 nucleotide sequence: TGCAGTGCTAGGGCTGGGACGTATGGGAGGGCTAACTATGGCTACACCTTC.

This clonotype turned up a few times. The J gene is TRBJ2-3, the V gene TRBV15, with a tentative D call TRBD1 (6 bases). The length of the CDR3 is 16 residues. Germline CDR1 and CDR2: LNHNV and YYDKDF (reference sequence). V was clipped by 0 bases and J by 0 bases, with 10 bases between them. CDR3 in amino acids: CATSRDRGQSTDTQYF. CDR3 DNA sequence: TGTGCCACCAGCAGAGACAGGGGCCAAAGCACAGATACGCAGTATTTT.

The gene calls are TRBV4-2 and TRBJ1-4, with D perhaps matching TRBD1 (5 bases). Per the germline V gene, CDR1 is LGHNA and CDR2 is YNFKEQ. CDR3 length: 16 amino acids. V was clipped by 1 base and J by 4 bases, with 13 bases between them. The CDR3 nucleotides are TGTGCCAGCAGCCAAGGTCCCGACAGCCTTAATGAAAAACTGTTTTTT. This sequence encodes CASSQGPDSLNEKLFF.

This clonotype was recorded once. The rearrangement links TRBV28 to TRBJ2-5; 7 bases are shared with TRBD2. Trimming took 0 bases from V and 1 from J; bases not matched to a gene: 2. There are 15 residues in the CDR3. From germline, CDR1 is MDHEN and CDR2 SYDVKM. CDR3 sequence: CASSLWRGSQETQYF. The CDR3 DNA sequence: TGTGCCAGCAGTTTATGGCGGGGGAGCCAAGAGACCCAGTACTTC.

This chain connects TRBV2 to TRBJ1-1; D uncertain. The CDR3 covers 13 residues. V was pared by 7 bases and J by 3 bases, with 12 bases between. Germline-derived CDR1 and CDR2 are SNHLY and FYNNEI. The CDR3 nucleotides read TGTGCCAGCATATGGACGTTGGACACTGAAGCTTTCTTT. Encoded protein: CASIWTLDTEAFF.

The chain joins TRBV5-1 to TRBJ1-5, with D possibly TRBD1 on 5 matching bases. CDR3 size: 16 residues. V lost 0 bases, J lost 0 bases, and 10 bases lay in between. Germline V lookup: CDR1 SGHRS, CDR2 YFSETQ. As DNA, the CDR3 is TGCGCCAGCAGCTTGGGCGGGACTAATAGCAATCAGCCCCAGCATTTT. This encodes CASSLGGTNSNQPQHF. The full variable domain, completed using reference TRBV5-1 and TRBJ1-5, is KAGVTQTPRYLIKTRGQQVTLSCSPISGHRSVSWYQQTPGQGLQFLFEYFSETQRNKGNFPGRFSGRQFSNSRSEMNVSTLELGDSALYLCASSLGGTNSNQPQHFGDGTRLSIL.

The rearrangement joins TRBV6-2 or TRBV6-3 to TRBJ2-7; 8 bases agree with TRBD1. The CDR3 extends over 10 amino acids. The V and J ends lost 10 bases and 10 bases, in that order; junction bases with no gene match: 6. Germline lookup yields CDR1 MNHEY and CDR2 SVGEGT. The CDR3 DNA sequence: TGTGCCACCCAGGGGGCAGGCCAGTACTTC. Translating gives CATQGAGQYF.

This chain links TRBV20-1 with TRBJ2-3; TRBD2 is a possible D gene (6 bases). V was trimmed by 3 bases and J by 5 bases, leaving 9 bases between them. Germline CDR1 reads DFQATT; CDR2 reads SNEGSKA (reference sequence). The CDR3 length is 12 residues. This CDR3 reads CSARGGLDTQYF. CDR3 DNA sequence: TGCAGTGCTAGGGGGGGATTAGATACGCAGTATTTT.

The chain uses TRBV6-5 and TRBJ2-1; D is ambiguous. Germline V gene lookup returns CDR1 MNHEY and CDR2 SVGAGI. This CDR3 comprises 12 residues. V shed 2 bases and J shed 10 bases, with 9 bases lying between them. The CDR3 sequence: CASSYDGFEQFF. CDR3 sequence (DNA): TGTGCCAGCAGTTACGACGGCTTCGAGCAGTTCTTC.

This clonotype showed up just a few times. V usage is TRBV29-1 and J usage is TRBJ2-1; TRBD2 matches 8 bases. The J segment lost 4 bases and the V segment lost 8 bases, leaving 10 bases of the junction unmatched. Germline V gene data show CDR1 as SQVTM and CDR2 as ANQGSEA. The CDR3 runs 14 residues. DNA for the CDR3: TGCAGCCACAACTTCGCGGGGGGTTACAATGAGCAGTTCTTC. Residues: CSHNFAGGYNEQFF.

The J gene is TRBJ2-3, the V gene TRBV5-1; 9 nucleotides line up with TRBD2. This CDR3 comprises 13 residues. Germline CDR1 SGHRS, CDR2 YFSETQ. Trimming cost V 6 bases and J 2 bases; bases outside gene matches: 1. Here the CDR3 DNA reads TGCGCCAGCACTAGCGGGGACACAGATACGCAGTATTTT. Translating it yields CASTSGDTDTQYF.

The CDR3 protein is CASGRGSGGLYNEQFF. CDR3 nucleotide sequence: TGTGCCAGCGGACGGGGTAGCGGGGGGCTCTACAATGAGCAGTTCTTC. The chain combines TRBV12-3 or TRBV12-4 with TRBJ2-1; TRBD2 matches 10 bases. CDR3 length: 16 amino acids. V shed 8 bases and J 3 bases; nucleotides not matched to a gene: 10.

The V and J genes are TRBV20-1 and TRBJ2-4; 8 bases fit TRBD1. Germline lookup yields CDR1 DFQATT and CDR2 SNEGSKA (reference sequence). CDR3 length equals 20 residues. The V and J ends lost 1 base and 13 bases, in that order; junction bases with no gene match: 30. This CDR3 is CSARVSSFFSRGRFVEEQYF. CDR3 nucleotides: TGCAGTGCTAGAGTTTCGAGCTTCTTCTCCAGGGGGCGATTTGTGGAGGAGCAGTACTTC.

This sequence joins TRBV9 and TRBJ2-7; D possibly corresponds to TRBD2 (6 bases). This CDR3 has 15 residues. Trimming pared 0 bases from V and 3 bases from J, leaving 13 bases between. Germline loops: CDR1 SGDLS, CDR2 YYNGEE. The CDR3 protein is CASSVDELANYEQYF. Here the CDR3 DNA reads TGTGCCAGCAGCGTAGACGAGCTAGCGAACTACGAGCAGTACTTC.

The V call is TRBV5-6, the J call TRBJ2-3; either TRBD1 or TRBD2 may supply D (5 bases each). The V gene's germline CDR1 is SGHDT and CDR2 YYEEEE. V lost 4 bases and J lost 4, with 13 bases in between. There are 14 residues in the CDR3. The CDR3 here is CASSRGVMADTQYF. CDR3 sequence (DNA): TGTGCCAGCAGCAGGGGAGTTATGGCAGATACGCAGTATTTT.

There are a few counts of this clonotype. The V gene is TRBV6-6, the J gene TRBJ2-3; TRBD1 or TRBD2 may be the D gene (5 bases each). The CDR3 loop spans 16 amino acids. Germline V CDR1 and CDR2: MNHNY, SVGAGI (reference sequence). V lost 8 bases and J lost 0, with 18 bases in between. In nucleotides, the CDR3 is TGTGCCAGCGCGCCGGGACGAATCACTAGCACAGATACGCAGTATTTT. It is translated as CASAPGRITSTDTQYF.